This is a list of T cell receptor beta chains from one sample in a study of blood T cell repertoires in COVID-19. Produced via immunoSEQ multiplex PCR; TCRdb's table is partial and in-frame only. Among roughly 140,000 clones listed, 80% to 85% were seen once. The sample taken for sequencing was peripheral blood. The receptors were gathered from a human donor in a cohort sampled during active COVID-19. Each CDR3 is given with its conserved first and last residue. A D gene is named only where the DNA matches it firmly.

cdr3_length d_call j_call v_call cdr3_aa cdr3_nt
14 NA TRBJ1-2 TRBV4-1 CASHGRGGALGYTF TGCGCCAGCCACGGGAGGGGGGGGGCGCTTGGCTACACCTTC
14 TRBD1 TRBJ2-1 TRBV6-6 CASSYPGQGSEQFF TGTGCCAGCAGTTACCCGGGACAGGGGAGTGAGCAGTTCTTC
14 NA TRBJ2-1 TRBV27 CASIGSGLYNEQFF TGTGCCAGCATAGGGTCGGGACTCTACAATGAGCAGTTCTTC
14 TRBD2 TRBJ2-1 TRBV27 CASSLNSGGWEQFF TGTGCCAGCAGTTTAAATAGCGGGGGATGGGAGCAGTTCTTC
15 TRBD1 TRBJ1-1 TRBV28 CASSTTDRGNTEAFF TGTGCCAGCAGTACGACCGACAGGGGGAACACTGAAGCTTTCTTT
14 NA TRBJ2-5 TRBV19 CASSVLRGDVTQYF TGTGCCAGTAGTGTCCTTCGGGGTGATGTGACCCAGTACTTC
16 TRBD1 TRBJ1-3 TRBV5-5 CASSFFGTGAGNTIYF TGTGCCAGCAGCTTTTTCGGGACAGGGGCTGGAAACACCATATATTTT
22 NA TRBJ2-6 TRBV21-1 CASSKAGPAEGTTYSGANVLTF TGTGCCAGCAGCAAAGCGGGTCCGGCAGAAGGGACTACATACTCTGGGGCCAACGTCCTGACTTTC
16 TRBD1 TRBJ1-3 TRBV7-9 CASSWDRASSGNTIYF TGTGCCAGCAGCTGGGACAGGGCTAGCTCTGGAAACACCATATATTTT
19 TRBD1 TRBJ2-4 TRBV4-2 CASSQDDDRGELAKNIQYF TGTGCCAGCAGCCAAGACGACGACAGGGGGGAACTAGCCAAAAACATTCAGTACTTC
14 NA TRBJ1-6 TRBV10-3 CAISETGSDSPLHF TGTGCCATCAGCGAAACAGGGTCGGATTCACCCCTCCACTTT